Following are 30 T cell receptor beta chains from one sample sequenced in a study of beta chain features in type 1 diabetes. Every bit of the isolated RNA underwent reverse transcription, so sequencing read expressed TCRB transcripts. Measured with immunoSEQ multiplex PCR; TCRdb has only the in-frame clones, and not every one. Here the sample spans around 300,000 clones, about 8.5% being singletons. The sample taken for sequencing was central memory CD4+ T cells from blood. These receptors were collected from a young woman in good health.

With respect to this clone: Other DNA sequences in this sample translate to the same CDR3. V gene TRBV5-1 combines with J gene TRBJ1-4; a weak D match, TRBD1 (5 bases). This CDR3 is built from 14 residues. Trimming stripped 3 bases from V and 2 bases from J, with 8 bases between. From germline, CDR1 is SGHRS and CDR2 YFSETQ. The CDR3 loop reads CASSSDSTNEKLFF. The CDR3 bases are TGCGCCAGCAGCTCCGACAGCACTAATGAAAAACTGTTTTTT.

This chain uses TRBV14 with TRBJ2-7, with 12 bases that match TRBD2. V lost 4 bases, J lost 6 bases, and 13 bases stayed unmatched. This CDR3 has 17 residues. The germline V gene has CDR1 SGHDN and CDR2 FVKESK. CDR3 in amino acids: CASSPTSGSKKVREQYF. The DNA of the CDR3 is TGTGCCAGCAGCCCGACTAGCGGGAGTAAGAAAGTGCGCGAGCAGTACTTC.

This clone was counted between two and nine times. J is TRBJ1-6 and V is TRBV28; D is unclear. V was trimmed by 8 bases and J by 6 bases, leaving 20 bases between them. CDR1 and CDR2 from the germline V gene are MDHEN and SYDVKM. The CDR3 is 16 residues long. DNA for the CDR3: TGTGCCAGCGGCACGCCGGAGGGCGGAATTAATTCACCCCTCCACTTT. This encodes CASGTPEGGINSPLHF.

In its sample, this clone was seen many times. This chain joins TRBV10-3 and TRBJ1-2, with a weak D call TRBD1 (5 bases). Trimming pared 6 bases from V and 2 bases from J, leaving 19 bases between. The length of the CDR3 is 16 residues. Germline values: CDR1 ENHRY, CDR2 SYGVKD. The CDR3 coding sequence is TGTGCCATCAGCGACCCGGGGCTTCTCGGCAACTATGGCTACACCTTC. Its translation is CAISDPGLLGNYGYTF.

This clone came up a few times. The V call is TRBV6-6, the J call TRBJ1-5; no clear D gene. This CDR3 comprises 13 residues. With 5 bases removed from V and 0 bases from J, the gap between germline ends came to 5 bases. Germline loops: CDR1 MNHNY, CDR2 SVGAGI (reference sequence). CDR3: CASSATSNQPQHF. In DNA form, the CDR3 reads TGTGCCAGCAGTGCGACTAGCAATCAGCCCCAGCATTTT.

The chain couples TRBV7-8 to TRBJ1-2; 7 bases map to TRBD1. V shed 5 bases, J shed 0 bases, and the junction held 6 bases outside the gene matches. Germline CDR1 reads SGHVS; CDR2 reads FQNEAQ. This CDR3 comprises 15 residues. CDR3 sequence reads: CASSRSDRANYGYTF. The DNA of the CDR3 is TGTGCCAGCAGCCGATCTGACAGGGCTAACTATGGCTACACCTTC.

This clone was seen repeatedly, ten times or more. The CDR3 bases are TGTGCCAGCAGTGAAGCGCTACCAGGTGGGAACACTGAAGCTTTCTTT. Amino acids: CASSEALPGGNTEAFF. The chain links TRBV2 to TRBJ1-1; D is ambiguous. The V end was cut by 0 bases, the J end by 1 base, with 12 bases between. The germline V gene encodes CDR1 SNHLY and CDR2 FYNNEI. This CDR3 has 16 residues.

This clone was counted at least ten times. The J gene is TRBJ1-3, the V gene TRBV2; D remains unclear. This CDR3 has 13 residues. Per the germline V gene, CDR1 is SNHLY and CDR2 is FYNNEI. Deletions cut 8 bases from V and 0 bases from J, with 8 bases between. CDR3 sequence (DNA): TGTGCCAGCCTACGGGACTCTGGAAACACCATATATTTT. Encoded protein: CASLRDSGNTIYF.

The chain employs TRBV4-2 and TRBJ2-3; D not certain. V was clipped by 0 bases and J by 0 bases, with 7 bases between them. The CDR3 consists of 15 residues. The germline gives CDR1 LGHNA, CDR2 YNFKEQ. CDR3 in amino acids: CASSQDGDSTDTQYF. The DNA for the CDR3 is TGTGCCAGCAGCCAAGATGGGGATAGCACAGATACGCAGTATTTT.

The chain has TRBV4-2 and TRBJ1-4, with 9 bases lining up with TRBD1. Looked up from germline, CDR1 is LGHNA and CDR2 is YNFKEQ. The V gene end was trimmed by 1 base and the J gene end by 7 bases; junction bases not matched to a gene: 4. This CDR3 has 15 amino acids. The CDR3 DNA reads as TGTGCCAGCAGCCAAGGGGACAGGGAGGGTGAAAAACTGTTTTTT. Its protein is CASSQGDREGEKLFF.

Points on this clone: In the same sample, other DNA sequences code for this CDR3. V gene TRBV25-1 combines with J gene TRBJ2-6, with a weak D call TRBD2 (6 bases). Germline CDR1 reads MGHDK; CDR2 reads SYGVNS. V was shortened by 2 bases and J by 1 base, with 6 bases between the two germline ends. The CDR3 loop spans 15 amino acids. CDR3 DNA sequence: TGTGCCAGCAGTGAAGGGGGGTCTGGGGCCAACGTCCTGACTTTC. This encodes CASSEGGSGANVLTF.

The chain employs TRBV6-1 and TRBJ2-4; D remains unclear. V dropped 7 bases and J dropped 0 bases, with 13 bases sitting between them. This CDR3 is 15 amino acids long. The germline gives CDR1 MNHNS, CDR2 SASEGT. Here the CDR3 reads CASIGAQIAKNIQYF. CDR3 coding DNA: TGTGCCAGCATTGGCGCCCAAATAGCCAAAAACATTCAGTACTTC.

The CDR3 DNA reads TGTGCCAGCAGTTACTTATCGGGCAGGGTGGGCAATGAGCAGTTCTTC. Residues: CASSYLSGRVGNEQFF. The chain couples TRBV6-5 to TRBJ2-1; D is possibly TRBD1 (5 bases). Trimming left V 1 base short and J 6 bases short, with 16 bases between. The CDR3 covers 16 residues. In germline, CDR1 is MNHEY, CDR2 SVGAGI.

The table lists this clone with a few counts. This chain's CDR3 is CASSAGTGVDTQYF. For the CDR3, the DNA is TGCGCCAGCAGCGCGGGGACAGGGGTAGATACGCAGTATTTT. This rearrangement joins TRBV5-1 to TRBJ2-3; 10 nucleotides agree with TRBD1. This CDR3 comprises 14 residues. Losses at the gene ends were 4 bases for V and 5 bases for J; bases not matched to a gene: 4. CDR1 and CDR2 (germline): SGHRS, YFSETQ.

DNA for the CDR3: TGTGCCAGCAGCCCGGGGCGACAGGGAGGGCAGGAGCAGTACGTC. Translation: CASSPGRQGGQEQYV. The rearrangement links TRBV7-7 to TRBJ2-7; possibly TRBD1 or TRBD2 for D (7 bases each). The germline V gene has CDR1 SSHAT and CDR2 FNYEAQ (reference sequence). The CDR3 extends over 15 amino acids. Trimming shortened V by 5 bases and J by 7 bases, and 21 bases separated the two germline ends.

In this sample, this clone turned up a few times. This chain uses TRBV7-2 with TRBJ1-2; the match to TRBD1 covers 10 bases. V dropped 1 base and J dropped 5; count of bases not matched to a gene: 4. CDR1 SGHTA and CDR2 FQGNSA come from the germline V gene. The CDR3 runs 15 residues. CDR3 protein: CASSLDGTGAYGYTF. CDR3 coding DNA: TGTGCCAGCAGCTTAGATGGGACAGGGGCTTATGGCTACACCTTC.

This clone has only one observation. The J gene is TRBJ1-4, the V gene TRBV28; D is possibly TRBD1 (5 bases). Trimming stripped 7 bases from V and 5 bases from J, with 17 bases between. This CDR3 contains 15 residues. Looked up from germline, CDR1 is MDHEN and CDR2 is SYDVKM. The CDR3 nucleotides read TGTGCCAGCACCCGCCCCCGGGGGGGGAATGAAAAACTGTTTTTT. It codes for CASTRPRGGNEKLFF.

This clone was counted many times. The chain combines TRBV18 with TRBJ2-7, with TRBD1 as a possible D gene (6 bases). The length of the CDR3 is 12 residues. Trimming took off 2 bases at V and 6 bases at J, with 8 bases between the two ends. Per the germline V gene, CDR1 is KGHSH and CDR2 is LQKENI. The CDR3 region is CASSPAGAEQYV. CDR3 bases: TGTGCCAGCTCACCAGCAGGGGCCGAGCAGTACGTC.

This clone appeared a few times. The chain has TRBV4-2 and TRBJ2-5, with TRBD2 as a possible D gene (6 bases). The CDR3 covers 15 residues. The V end was cut by 4 bases, the J end by 5 bases, with 17 bases between. CDR1 and CDR2 (germline): LGHNA, YNFKEQ. This chain's CDR3 is CASSPPGVKSETQYF. DNA of the CDR3: TGTGCCAGCAGCCCGCCGGGAGTCAAGTCGGAGACCCAGTACTTC.

V is TRBV5-4 and J is TRBJ2-5; D is tentatively TRBD1 or TRBD2 (5 bases each). The germline gives CDR1 SGHNT, CDR2 YYREEE (reference sequence). Trimming removed 2 bases at V and 5 bases at J, with 10 bases between. The CDR3 runs 13 residues. Here the CDR3 DNA reads TGTGCCAGCAGCTTAGACTGGGGGGAGACCCAGTACTTC. Its protein is CASSLDWGETQYF.

This clone was seen repeatedly, ten times or more. This chain joins TRBV27 and TRBJ2-5; TRBD1 or TRBD2 may be the D gene (5 bases each). Looked up from germline, CDR1 is MNHEY and CDR2 is SMNVEV (reference sequence). V dropped 8 bases and J dropped 9 bases, with 13 bases sitting between them. The CDR3 is 11 amino acids. In DNA form, the CDR3 reads TGTGCCAGCTGGGCTCGGGGCTCCCAGTACTTC. Its protein is CASWARGSQYF.

The chain couples TRBV7-9 to TRBJ2-2; 7 bases align to TRBD2. There are 16 residues in the CDR3. Germline-derived CDR1 and CDR2 are SEHNR and FQNEAQ (reference sequence). V lost 5 bases and J lost 0; bases outside the gene matches: 6. The DNA of the CDR3 is TGTGCCAGCAGCCGGGGTCGGGGGGCGAACACCGGGGAGCTGTTTTTT. Amino acid sequence: CASSRGRGANTGELFF.

This clone was seen a few times. The rearrangement links TRBV2 to TRBJ2-6, with D possibly matching TRBD2 (5 bases). CDR1 is SNHLY and CDR2 is FYNNEI in the germline V gene. The CDR3 spans 17 residues. Trimming stripped 4 bases from V and 2 bases from J, with 15 bases between. In DNA form, the CDR3 reads TGTGCCAGCAGTGTGGCGGGTTCGGGGACTGGGGCCAACGTCCTGACTTTC. Encoded protein: CASSVAGSGTGANVLTF.

This clone came up a few times. The V gene is TRBV29-1, the J gene TRBJ1-2, with 11 bases identical to TRBD1. The CDR3 sequence is 20 residues long. V dropped 3 bases and J dropped 1; count of bases not matched to a gene: 19. CDR1 and CDR2 from the germline V gene are SQVTM and ANQGSEA. The CDR3 is CSVDTTSGTGGLWGNYGYTF. The DNA for the CDR3 is TGCAGCGTTGATACAACCTCCGGGACAGGGGGACTTTGGGGTAACTATGGCTACACCTTC. The whole variable domain, remainder taken from reference TRBV29-1 and TRBJ1-2, is SAVISQKPSRDICQRGTSLTIQCQVDSQVTMMFWYRQQPGQSLTLIATANQGSEATYESGFVIDKFPISRPNLTFSTLTVSNMSPEDSSIYLCSVDTTSGTGGLWGNYGYTFGSGTRLTVV.

On this clone itself: This sample includes further DNA sequences coding for the same CDR3. The chain links TRBV7-9 to TRBJ2-7, with 7 bases lining up with TRBD1. This CDR3 region has 13 residues. Per the germline V gene, CDR1 is SEHNR and CDR2 is FQNEAQ (reference sequence). Trimming at V came to 2 bases and at J to 7 bases, leaving 5 bases not matched to a gene. The chain's CDR3 is CASSLTGVGEQYF. The CDR3 nucleotides are TGTGCCAGCAGCTTAACAGGGGTCGGGGAGCAGTACTTC.

This clone occurred a few times. V usage is TRBV18 and J usage is TRBJ2-1; 7 nucleotides line up with TRBD1. The germline V gene encodes CDR1 KGHSH and CDR2 LQKENI. The CDR3 contains 16 residues. Unmatched junction bases numbered 11, after V lost 2 bases and J lost 7 bases. CDR3 DNA: TGTGCCAGCTCACCAAGGGGCCAGGGGGTGATAAATGAGCAGTTCTTC. Its translation: CASSPRGQGVINEQFF. Full variable domain (outside the CDR3, taken from reference TRBV18 and TRBJ2-1): NAGVMQNPRHLVRRRGQEARLRCSPMKGHSHVYWYRQLPEEGLKFMVYLQKENIIDESGMPKERFSAEFPKEGPSILRIQQVVRGDSAAYFCASSPRGQGVINEQFFGPGTRLTVL.

This clone was observed a handful of times. The gene calls are TRBV5-4 and TRBJ1-1, with 7 bases identical to TRBD1. V gave up 3 bases and J gave up 7 bases; unmatched junction bases: 9. There are 14 residues in the CDR3. CDR1 SGHNT and CDR2 YYREEE come from the germline V gene (reference sequence). The CDR3 loop is CASSYYRGAGEAFF. The DNA of the CDR3 is TGTGCCAGCAGCTATTACAGGGGAGCAGGTGAAGCTTTCTTT.

The genes are TRBV4-3 and TRBJ2-5; maybe TRBD2 (5 bases). CDR1 is LGHNA, CDR2 YSLEER, per germline. Trimming removed 4 bases at V and 4 bases at J, with 16 bases between. CDR3 length: 15 residues. CDR3 protein: CASSPQNAAGETQYF. In nucleotides, the CDR3 is TGCGCCAGCAGCCCCCAAAACGCGGCGGGAGAGACCCAGTACTTC.

CDR3: CASSETAGAKNIQYF. The CDR3 DNA is TGTGCCAGCAGTGAGACAGCGGGAGCCAAAAACATTCAGTACTTC. The V gene is TRBV6-6, the J gene TRBJ2-4, with D perhaps matching TRBD2 (6 bases). The CDR3 contains 15 residues. V gave up 5 bases and J gave up 0 bases, with 11 bases separating them. Germline CDR1 and CDR2: MNHNY and SVGAGI (reference sequence).

The chain couples TRBV4-1 to TRBJ1-2; D perhaps matches TRBD1 (5 bases). The CDR3 has 15 amino acids. Germline lookup yields CDR1 MGHRA and CDR2 YSYEKL. Between the trimmed V and J ends, which lost 1 base and 3 bases, there was a span of 12 bases. The DNA of the CDR3 is TGCGCCAGCAGCCAAGCAATGGGGCGCGACTATGGCTACACCTTC. Translating gives CASSQAMGRDYGYTF.